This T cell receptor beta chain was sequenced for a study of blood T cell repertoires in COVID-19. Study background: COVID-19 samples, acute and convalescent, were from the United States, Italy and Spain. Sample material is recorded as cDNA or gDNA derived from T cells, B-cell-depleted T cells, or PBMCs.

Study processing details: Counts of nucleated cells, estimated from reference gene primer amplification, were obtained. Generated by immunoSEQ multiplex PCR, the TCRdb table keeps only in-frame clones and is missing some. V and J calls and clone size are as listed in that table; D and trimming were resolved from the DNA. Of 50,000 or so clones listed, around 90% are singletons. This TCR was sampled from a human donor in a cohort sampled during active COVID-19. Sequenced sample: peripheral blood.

The DNA for the CDR3 is TGTGCCAGTACCGCTACAGTTACCCTGGCAGAGACCCAGTACTTC. Translating gives CASTATVTLAETQYF. The chain couples TRBV19 to TRBJ2-5; D gene unclear. This CDR3 comprises 15 residues. V gave up 7 bases and J gave up 4 bases, with 19 bases separating them. Germline loops: CDR1 LNHDA, CDR2 SQIVND (reference sequence).